This T cell receptor (beta chain) is drawn from a study of monozygotic twins with inflammatory bowel disease. Whole-study findings and limits: Among the T cells, different subtypes could not be distinguished.

Reanalyzing the 5' RACE reads, TCRdb keeps one entry per CDR3 protein, without DNA. Its clone listing holds just over 300,000 distinct CDR3 sequences. Comments on this clonotype: Its antigen remains unknown.

The clonotype comes from a human donor with ulcerative colitis or Crohn's disease, or a healthy co-twin of an affected twin (not recorded which). The specimen was blood.

The CDR3 loop is CASSPGQFYGYTF. The chain couples TRBV6-6 to TRBJ1-2; the D call of TRBD1 rests on TCRdb alone, since no DNA is present to check it. The CDR3 sequence is 13 residues long. Per germline, CDR1 MNHNY and CDR2 SVGAGI (reference sequence).